This record looks at one T cell receptor (beta chain) sequence and its context. Trimming cost V 7 bases and J 4 bases, with 11 bases left between them. CDR3 size: 12 residues. Germline CDR1 is MNHNY and CDR2 is SVGAGI (reference sequence). TCRbeta library preparation incorporated unique molecular identifiers. Each CDR3 protein gets one entry after TCRdb re-called the PCR reads with MiXCR. The data contain 420,000 or so distinct CDR3 sequences, approximately 10% of them singletons. The entry originates in a study of T-cell reconstitution after alpha-beta-depleted transplantation in children. The chain employs TRBV6-6 and TRBJ2-7, with D unclear. The source material was PBMCs from the stem cell graft donor, sampled from the stem cell graft. This TCR was sampled from a human donor who donated a stem cell graft to a child with acute myeloid leukemia. The CDR3 coding sequence is TGTGCCAGCATGAGAGTCCCATACGAGCAGTACTTC. Translation: CASMRVPYEQYF.